The text below deals with one TCR beta chain. Its antigen remains unknown. Several immunoSEQ plates received, in even portions, the genomic DNA of each subset. The method was immunoSEQ multiplex PCR; TCRdb's version includes in-frame clones alone and lacks a portion of them. The sample lists 1.5 million to 2.5 million clones, just under 95% occurring once. The sample belongs to a study of shared clonotypes between healthy human individuals. Study at large: CD8 memory received one plate per donor, CD8 naive two, CD4 memory three and CD4 naive three.

Study findings and constraints: Naive subsets generally had larger estimated richness than memory subsets.

Germline V gene data show CDR1 as MNHEY and CDR2 as SVGAGI. Trimming removed 5 bases at V and 0 bases at J, with 11 bases between. The CDR3 is 14 amino acids. The naive CD8 subset, CD45RO-negative cells positively selected for CCR7, excluded terminally differentiated effector memory CD45RA+ cells. This clonotype originated in a young man in good health. The sequenced material came from naive CD8+ T cells sorted from blood. The chain joins TRBV6-5 to TRBJ2-7, with D perhaps given as TRBD1 or TRBD2 (5 bases each). The CDR3: CASSLGTASYEQYF. The CDR3, as DNA: TGTGCCAGCAGTCTGGGGACGGCCTCCTACGAGCAGTACTTC.